These 25 T cell receptor beta chains share one sample of origin, sequenced in a study of radiotherapy plus CTLA-4 blockade in lung cancer. The assay was immunoSEQ multiplex PCR, and TCRdb's table has in-frame clones only and misses some. The sample has about 95,000 clones; 75% to 85% are singletons. This sample comprised peripheral blood, obtained from a patient treated with radiotherapy plus ipilimumab. Source of these receptors: a human donor with non-small cell lung cancer who had a partial response to radiotherapy plus ipilimumab.

The genes are TRBV7-9 and TRBJ2-3; D might be TRBD2 (5 bases). CDR3 length equals 14 residues. The V gene lost 4 bases and the J gene lost 1 base, with 9 bases spanning the gap. The germline V gene has CDR1 SEHNR and CDR2 FQNEAQ (reference sequence). Written as DNA, the CDR3 is TGTGCCAGCAGCTCCCCCGGGGGCACAGATACGCAGTATTTT. Protein: CASSSPGGTDTQYF.

The V gene is TRBV27, the J gene TRBJ2-1, with a weak D call TRBD2 (6 bases). The CDR3 contains 15 residues. Between the trimmed V and J ends, which lost 3 bases and 4 bases, there was a span of 13 bases. In germline, CDR1 is MNHEY, CDR2 SMNVEV (reference sequence). The CDR3 bases are TGTGCCAGCAGTTTGATGGCGGGAAAGTACAATGAGCAGTTCTTC. This translates into CASSLMAGKYNEQFF.

The count of this clone is one. The chain employs TRBV5-1 and TRBJ2-5, with no clear D. Trimming cost V 0 bases and J 1 base, with 13 bases left between them. The CDR3 is 16 amino acids. Germline V gene sequence: CDR1 SGHRS, CDR2 YFSETQ. CDR3 bases: TGCGCCAGCAGCTTGGGAGCTAGTAGATCCCAAGAGACCCAGTACTTC. Protein sequence: CASSLGASRSQETQYF.

This chain links TRBV9 with TRBJ2-3, with D perhaps matching TRBD2 (5 bases). From germline, CDR1 is SGDLS and CDR2 YYNGEE. V lost 6 bases and J lost 2, with 10 bases in between. The CDR3 contains 13 residues. DNA for the CDR3: TGTGCCAGCACCGCGGACTTCACAGATACGCAGTATTTT. Translated, it gives CASTADFTDTQYF.

The genes are TRBV5-1 and TRBJ1-6; 7 nucleotides agree with TRBD1. The CDR3 loop spans 15 amino acids. The germline V gene has CDR1 SGHRS and CDR2 YFSETQ. Trimming cost V 0 bases and J 6 bases; bases outside gene matches: 3. Here the CDR3 reads CASSLEGTANSPLHF. CDR3 sequence (DNA): TGCGCCAGCAGCTTGGAGGGGACAGCTAATTCACCCCTCCACTTT. Variable domain in full (rest from reference TRBV5-1 and TRBJ1-6): KAGVTQTPRYLIKTRGQQVTLSCSPISGHRSVSWYQQTPGQGLQFLFEYFSETQRNKGNFPGRFSGRQFSNSRSEMNVSTLELGDSALYLCASSLEGTANSPLHFGNGTRLTVT.

The chain carries TRBV5-4 and TRBJ2-5; 7 nucleotides match TRBD1. Germline V gene data show CDR1 as SGHNT and CDR2 as YYREEE (reference sequence). With V trimmed by 2 bases and J by 5 bases, 9 bases remained unmatched. CDR3 length: 15 residues. This CDR3 is CASSFRDSLMETQYF. The CDR3 DNA reads TGTGCCAGCAGCTTTAGGGACAGCCTAATGGAGACCCAGTACTTC.

The DNA of the CDR3 is TGTGCCAGCAGCCAGGGACACGGAGACCAAGCTTTCTTT. Its translation is CASSQGHGDQAFF. The J gene is TRBJ1-1, the V gene TRBV27; possibly TRBD1 for D (6 bases). Germline assignment: CDR1 MNHEY and CDR2 SMNVEV (reference sequence). The length of the CDR3 is 13 residues. Trimming cost V 6 bases and J 9 bases, with 17 bases left between them.

The gene calls are TRBV5-1 and TRBJ1-1; 11 bases are a match to TRBD1. The CDR3 length is 13 residues. V dropped 1 base and J dropped 11; count of bases not matched to a gene: 4. Germline V gene data show CDR1 as SGHRS and CDR2 as YFSETQ. CDR3 nucleotide sequence: TGCGCCAGCAGCTTGCGGGGACAGGGGGATGCTTTCTTT. Translation gives CASSLRGQGDAFF.

The rearrangement uses TRBV29-1 and TRBJ1-4; D remains ambiguous. CDR3 length: 13 residues. V lost 3 bases, J lost 8 bases, and 13 bases lay in between. Germline V gene lookup returns CDR1 SQVTM and CDR2 ANQGSEA. The CDR3 region is CSVEEMDSEKLFF. The CDR3 bases are TGCAGCGTTGAGGAAATGGACTCAGAAAAACTGTTTTTT.

The chain combines TRBV19 with TRBJ2-5; D is ambiguous. Germline V gene data show CDR1 as LNHDA and CDR2 as SQIVND (reference sequence). Trimming removed 1 base from V and 1 base from J, with 7 bases in between. The CDR3 runs to 14 residues. CDR3 region: CASSIGSGQETQYF. The CDR3 coding sequence is TGTGCCAGTAGTATAGGGTCCGGCCAAGAGACCCAGTACTTC.

The V gene is TRBV18, the J gene TRBJ2-3; TRBD2 might be the D (5 bases). The CDR3 loop spans 14 amino acids. V dropped 3 bases and J dropped 2 bases, with 9 bases sitting between them. Germline V gene data show CDR1 as KGHSH and CDR2 as LQKENI. Here the CDR3 reads CASSPPGITDTQYF. CDR3 in DNA: TGTGCCAGCTCACCCCCGGGGATCACAGATACGCAGTATTTT.

The chain combines TRBV6-4 with TRBJ2-1; TRBD2 matches at 7 bases. The V gene's germline CDR1 is MRHNA and CDR2 SNTAGT. The CDR3 length is 18 residues. Here the CDR3 reads CAGPRRGGPKSSYNEQFF. The CDR3 coding sequence is TGTGCTGGGCCCAGACGGGGAGGGCCTAAAAGCTCCTACAATGAGCAGTTCTTC.

The rearrangement uses TRBV7-6 and TRBJ2-1, with 11 bases lining up with TRBD2. The CDR3 has 15 residues. Germline lookup yields CDR1 SGHVS and CDR2 FNYEAQ. V lost 4 bases to trimming and J lost 2 bases; unmatched junction nucleotides: 1. The CDR3 is CASSYSGRAYNEQFF. CDR3 DNA: TGTGCCAGCAGCTATAGCGGGAGGGCCTACAATGAGCAGTTCTTC.

As to this clone: The same CDR3 can be traced to other DNA sequences in this sample. V gene TRBV7-2 combines with J gene TRBJ1-1; D remains unclear. CDR1 and CDR2 (germline): SGHTA, FQGNSA. The germline V and J ends were trimmed by 1 base and 1 base, with 4 bases remaining between them. The CDR3 consists of 13 residues. CDR3 region: CASSLGQNTEAFF. The CDR3 DNA follows: TGTGCCAGCAGCTTAGGGCAGAACACTGAAGCTTTCTTT.

The count of this clone is one. This chain links TRBV23-1 with TRBJ1-1, with D hard to call. TRBV23-1 belongs to the ORF category, with a function that is uncertain. Trimming pared 3 bases from V and 1 base from J, leaving 9 bases between. This CDR3 is 14 amino acids long. In DNA form, the CDR3 reads TGCGCCAGCAGTCAGTACAATCCGAACACTGAAGCTTTCTTT. Translated: CASSQYNPNTEAFF.

The V and J genes are TRBV2 and TRBJ1-2, with TRBD1 identical over 7 bases. Trimming removed 4 bases from V and 6 bases from J; junction bases left unmatched: 5. Looked up from germline, CDR1 is SNHLY and CDR2 is FYNNEI. The CDR3 covers 13 residues. CDR3 in DNA: TGTGCCAGCAGTGCCCAAGGGACAGATGGCTACACCTTC. This translates into CASSAQGTDGYTF.

The chain is built from TRBV5-1 and TRBJ2-7, with TRBD1 matching 7 bases. This CDR3 region has 16 residues. The ends lost 4 bases at V and 1 base at J; junction bases unmatched: 11. Germline lookup yields CDR1 SGHRS and CDR2 YFSETQ. The CDR3 region has the DNA TGCGCCAGCAGCCCCAGGGACAGACAAGTGTCCTACGAGCAGTACTTC. Translation gives CASSPRDRQVSYEQYF. Looking up the rest from reference TRBV5-1 and TRBJ2-7 gives the full variable domain: KAGVTQTPRYLIKTRGQQVTLSCSPISGHRSVSWYQQTPGQGLQFLFEYFSETQRNKGNFPGRFSGRQFSNSRSEMNVSTLELGDSALYLCASSPRDRQVSYEQYFGPGTRLTVT.

This clone came up a few times. The rearrangement joins TRBV10-1 to TRBJ2-1; 8 bases agree with TRBD1. J gave up 3 bases and V 2 bases, and 3 bases lay outside the gene matches. CDR1 WNHNN and CDR2 SYGVQD come from the germline V gene (reference sequence). This CDR3 has 15 amino acids. CDR3 loop: CASSEGTGGYNEQFF. Written as DNA, the CDR3 is TGCGCCAGCAGTGAGGGTACAGGGGGCTACAATGAGCAGTTCTTC.

This chain joins TRBV5-4 and TRBJ2-1; 9 bases line up with TRBD2. After removal of 4 bases from V and 10 bases from J, the junction contained 12 bases not matched to a gene. Germline assignment: CDR1 SGHNT and CDR2 YYREEE (reference sequence). The CDR3 spans 15 residues. The CDR3 spells CASSQVGLANYEQFF. Here the CDR3 DNA reads TGTGCCAGCAGCCAAGTGGGACTAGCTAACTACGAGCAGTTCTTC.

The chain uses TRBV7-9 and TRBJ2-1; D not resolved. In germline, CDR1 is SEHNR, CDR2 FQNEAQ (reference sequence). V shed 1 base and J shed 10 bases, with 11 bases lying between them. The CDR3 has 13 residues. The CDR3 nucleotides are TGTGCCAGCAGCTTAGACGCGTTCGGGGAGCAGTTCTTC. It specifies CASSLDAFGEQFF.

The rearrangement joins TRBV6-6 to TRBJ2-1; the D is unclear. Deletions cut 0 bases from V and 9 bases from J, with 6 bases between. CDR1 and CDR2 from the germline V gene are MNHNY and SVGAGI (reference sequence). CDR3 length: 12 residues. As DNA, the CDR3 is TGTGCCAGCAGTTACTCGACGGGTGAGCAGTTCTTC. Amino acid sequence: CASSYSTGEQFF.

CDR3 sequence (DNA): TGTGCCAGCAGCCCGAAAGCGGGAGGGCCAACCGGGGAGCTGTTTTTT. Translation gives CASSPKAGGPTGELFF. The V and J genes are TRBV5-4 and TRBJ2-2; 10 bases map to TRBD2. V shed 4 bases, J shed 5 bases, and the junction held 8 bases outside the gene matches. CDR3 length equals 16 residues. Germline V gene sequence: CDR1 SGHNT, CDR2 YYREEE (reference sequence).

The chain has TRBV11-2 and TRBJ2-3, with a possible D match to TRBD2 (6 bases). Deletions cut 3 bases from V and 2 bases from J, with 12 bases between. The CDR3 spans 15 residues. The germline CDR1 and CDR2 sequences are SGHAT and FQNNGV. DNA for the CDR3: TGTGCCAGCAGCTTCGGGACTTCCAACACAGATACGCAGTATTTT. As protein: CASSFGTSNTDTQYF.

This clone was counted a single time. The rearrangement uses TRBV18 and TRBJ2-1, with 10 bases aligning to TRBD1. CDR1 KGHSH and CDR2 LQKENI come from the germline V gene. V lost 3 bases and J lost 16; bases outside the gene matches: 9. The CDR3 has 13 residues. In nucleotides, the CDR3 is TGTGCCAGCTCACCTACTGGGGACAGGGGATCTTTCTTC. It encodes CASSPTGDRGSFF.

The chain uses TRBV27 and TRBJ2-7; 7 nucleotides match TRBD1. This CDR3 is 16 amino acids long. The V segment lost 1 base and the J segment 3 bases; nucleotides outside the gene matches: 9. CDR1 and CDR2 (germline): MNHEY, SMNVEV (reference sequence). DNA for the CDR3: TGTGCCAGCAGTTTATTACCAACAGGGGTTCACTACGAGCAGTACTTC. Translated, it gives CASSLLPTGVHYEQYF.